The rows below give T cell receptor beta chains drawn from one sample of a study of blood T cell repertoires in COVID-19. Clones were read by immunoSEQ multiplex PCR, and TCRdb kept only the in-frame ones, dropping some. The table has fewer than 300,000 clones, 85% seen once. Specimen: PBMCs or T cells enriched from blood (not recorded which). The receptors shown here come from a woman aged 50 to 65 who had recovered from COVID-19. Both conserved end residues are part of each CDR3.

j_gene: TRBJ1-1
v_gene: TRBV3-1/TRBV3-2
CDR3aa: CASSPKDRRNTEAFF

j_gene: TRBJ1-5
v_gene: TRBV5-1
CDR3aa: CASSLRGNQPQHF

j_gene: TRBJ1-5
v_gene: TRBV3-1/TRBV3-2
CDR3aa: CASSQGQGGQPQHF

j_gene: TRBJ1-2
v_gene: TRBV29-1
CDR3aa: CSALDRANYGYTF

j_gene: TRBJ1-2
v_gene: TRBV5-1
CDR3aa: CASSGPGQLYGYTF

j_gene: TRBJ2-3
v_gene: TRBV3-1/TRBV3-2
CDR3aa: CASSQGGDLLGTDTQYF

j_gene: TRBJ2-7
v_gene: TRBV6-5
CDR3aa: CASSSGSYEQYF

j_gene: TRBJ1-2
v_gene: TRBV2
CDR3aa: CASTSQSYGYTF

j_gene: TRBJ1-2
v_gene: TRBV6-5
CDR3aa: CASSYGQVGDGYTF

j_gene: TRBJ1-2
v_gene: TRBV7-2
CDR3aa: CASSLVSRGHGYTF

j_gene: TRBJ1-2
v_gene: TRBV12-3/TRBV12-4
CDR3aa: CASSFDRGRGYTF

j_gene: TRBJ1-2
v_gene: TRBV2
CDR3aa: CASRTGGVLGYTF

j_gene: TRBJ2-4
v_gene: TRBV7-2
CDR3aa: CASSWRAGEGNIQYF

j_gene: TRBJ1-2
v_gene: TRBV24-1
CDR3aa: CATRESGTGGIGGYTF

j_gene: TRBJ2-1
v_gene: TRBV3-1/TRBV3-2
CDR3aa: CASSQGLAETGEQFF

j_gene: TRBJ1-6
v_gene: TRBV5-6
CDR3aa: CASSPPGDYSPLHF

j_gene: TRBJ2-2
v_gene: TRBV2
CDR3aa: CASTPIVAGGSNTGELFF

j_gene: TRBJ1-4
v_gene: TRBV7-8
CDR3aa: CASSGETGGRISTNEKLFF

j_gene: TRBJ2-3
v_gene: TRBV19
CDR3aa: CASSMRGLVSTDTQYF

j_gene: TRBJ2-1
v_gene: TRBV24-1
CDR3aa: CATSDRTVYEQFF

j_gene: TRBJ1-2
v_gene: TRBV18
CDR3aa: CASSPRAGRAYGYTF

j_gene: TRBJ2-7
v_gene: TRBV28
CDR3aa: CASSPGTSGIPTEYF

j_gene: TRBJ1-2
v_gene: TRBV3-1/TRBV3-2
CDR3aa: CASSQDYGTGNYGYTF

j_gene: TRBJ1-2
v_gene: TRBV30
CDR3aa: CAWSVGTGLPYGYTF

j_gene: TRBJ1-4
v_gene: TRBV6-5
CDR3aa: CASNGASATNEKLFF

j_gene: TRBJ2-5
v_gene: TRBV27
CDR3aa: CASSRWDREETQYF

j_gene: TRBJ2-7
v_gene: TRBV19
CDR3aa: CASSTPQKKAGSIYEQYF

j_gene: TRBJ2-5
v_gene: TRBV7-8
CDR3aa: CASSWIRDSLQETQYF

j_gene: TRBJ2-7
v_gene: TRBV10-3
CDR3aa: CAIRQGNHEQYF

j_gene: TRBJ1-2
v_gene: TRBV7-2
CDR3aa: CASSETGEANYGYTF

j_gene: TRBJ2-5
v_gene: TRBV5-1
CDR3aa: CASSLTSILTGRETQYF

j_gene: TRBJ2-1
v_gene: TRBV24-1
CDR3aa: CATSDASGRAGYSGEQFF

j_gene: TRBJ1-4
v_gene: TRBV5-1
CDR3aa: CASSLGQGLGEKLFF

j_gene: TRBJ2-7
v_gene: TRBV4-2
CDR3aa: CASSPPGGNEQYF

j_gene: TRBJ2-1
v_gene: TRBV15
CDR3aa: CATSRDRKGLGEQFF

j_gene: TRBJ2-3
v_gene: TRBV28
CDR3aa: CASSLVGGRGKDTQYF

j_gene: TRBJ2-1
v_gene: TRBV7-3
CDR3aa: CASSRVATDEQFF

j_gene: TRBJ2-4
v_gene: TRBV2
CDR3aa: CASSEALPPANIQYF

j_gene: TRBJ2-6
v_gene: TRBV19
CDR3aa: CASSISSGGWSSGANVLTF

j_gene: TRBJ1-2
v_gene: TRBV29-1
CDR3aa: CSVRRGLDYGYTF

j_gene: TRBJ2-3
v_gene: TRBV10-1
CDR3aa: CASTVDRGRGNTDTQYF

j_gene: TRBJ1-4
v_gene: TRBV5-1
CDR3aa: CASSLDSPPEGKLFF

j_gene: TRBJ2-5
v_gene: TRBV18
CDR3aa: CASSPQGLAGEFTQYF

j_gene: TRBJ2-3
v_gene: TRBV25-1
CDR3aa: CASSGYRGLTDTQYF